What follows are 23 T cell receptor beta chains derived from one specimen sequenced in a study of cytomegalovirus exposure and HLA in healthy donors. A multiplex PCR was run with 60 Vbeta primers and 13 Jbeta primers. Generated by immunoSEQ multiplex PCR, the TCRdb table keeps only in-frame clones and is missing some. This sample has about 90,000 clones; roughly four fifths occur once, and the top ten carry roughly 0.63%. Sequencing was performed on PBMCs. The receptors come from a man aged 25-40 years in good health and CMV-seronegative.

This clone was observed a few times. This chain uses TRBV4-3 with TRBJ2-3, with a tentative D call TRBD2 (5 bases). Germline V CDR1 and CDR2: LGHNA, YSLEER. The V gene lost 4 bases and the J gene lost 2 bases, with 13 bases spanning the gap. This CDR3 has 15 amino acids. The DNA for the CDR3 is TGCGCCAGCAGCCCAAATCGCGGGTACACAGATACGCAGTATTTT. It translates to CASSPNRGYTDTQYF.

A single count supports this clone. The chain has TRBV27 and TRBJ2-5; TRBD2 matches 7 bases. The CDR3 has 16 residues. Germline V gives CDR1 MNHEY, CDR2 SMNVEV (reference sequence). Germline trimming cut 2 bases from V and 5 bases from J; bases unmatched to any gene: 11. This CDR3 is CASSLRSSGDGETQYF. The CDR3 DNA is TGTGCCAGCAGTTTAAGGTCCAGCGGGGATGGGGAGACCCAGTACTTC.

About this clone: The sample holds other DNA sequences that translate to the same CDR3. The chain couples TRBV7-3 to TRBJ2-2, with 8 nucleotides matching TRBD1. The trim removed 2 bases at V and 1 base at J, leaving 0 bases unmatched. The length of the CDR3 is 15 residues. CDR1 SGHTA and CDR2 FQGTGA come from the germline V gene. DNA for the CDR3: TGTGCCAGCAGCTTAGGACAGGGGAACACCGGGGAGCTGTTTTTT. Translated, it gives CASSLGQGNTGELFF.

This chain links TRBV19 with TRBJ2-7; the D gene is possibly TRBD1 (6 bases). V was pared by 4 bases and J by 5 bases, with 15 bases between. CDR1 is LNHDA, CDR2 SQIVND, per germline (reference sequence). The CDR3 runs to 14 residues. This CDR3 is CASSTLDSEDEQYF. DNA for the CDR3: TGTGCCAGTAGTACCCTGGACAGCGAGGACGAGCAGTACTTC.

This clone was seen at least ten times. This chain uses TRBV5-6 with TRBJ2-3; a possible D gene is TRBD2 (6 bases). Germline values: CDR1 SGHDT, CDR2 YYEEEE. V gave up 7 bases and J gave up 5 bases, with 14 bases separating them. The CDR3 is made up of 13 amino acids. CDR3 DNA sequence: TGTGCCAGCGGGGACTTTTCGGGAGATACGCAGTATTTT. Protein product: CASGDFSGDTQYF.

The genes are TRBV7-9 and TRBJ1-4; TRBD1 agrees at 7 bases. CDR1 and CDR2 (germline): SEHNR, FQNEAQ (reference sequence). There are 14 residues in the CDR3. Trimming at V came to 3 bases and at J to 8 bases, leaving 6 bases not matched to a gene. CDR3: CASSLTGLGEKLFF. CDR3 sequence (DNA): TGTGCCAGCAGCTTGACAGGGCTGGGCGAAAAACTGTTTTTT.

The chain employs TRBV15 and TRBJ2-7, with 10 bases identical to TRBD2. V lost 4 bases and J lost 7; bases outside the gene matches: 13. From germline, CDR1 is LNHNV and CDR2 YYDKDF (reference sequence). This CDR3 is 16 amino acids long. The CDR3 sequence is CATSKGLLAGALEQYV. The DNA of the CDR3 is TGTGCCACCAGCAAGGGGCTCCTAGCGGGAGCTCTGGAGCAGTACGTC.

The chain carries TRBV14 and TRBJ2-7; D uncertain. Trimming shortened V by 4 bases and J by 3 bases, and 13 bases separated the two germline ends. The CDR3 length is 14 residues. CDR1 SGHDN and CDR2 FVKESK come from the germline V gene. The CDR3 DNA is TGTGCCAGCAGCCGAATCGGGTCGCACTACGAGCAGTACTTC. It codes for CASSRIGSHYEQYF.

The CDR3, as DNA: TGTGCCAGCAGTTTATCTCTAGGGAACACTGAAGCTTTCTTT. Amino acids: CASSLSLGNTEAFF. V usage is TRBV27 and J usage is TRBJ1-1; D gene uncertain. The CDR3 runs to 14 residues. CDR1 and CDR2 (germline): MNHEY, SMNVEV (reference sequence). V shed 0 bases and J shed 1 base, with 6 bases lying between them.

This chain joins TRBV11-2 and TRBJ1-4, with D unclear. Trimming removed 1 base at V and 0 bases at J, with 12 bases between. The CDR3 has 17 amino acids. The germline gives CDR1 SGHAT, CDR2 FQNNGV. In DNA, the CDR3 is TGTGCCAGCAGCTTAGTGATCCCCTCAGCAACTAATGAAAAACTGTTTTTT. It specifies CASSLVIPSATNEKLFF.

V usage is TRBV6-5 and J usage is TRBJ1-2, with D perhaps TRBD1 (5 bases). CDR3 length equals 12 residues. Trimming cost V 11 bases and J 5 bases, with 15 bases left between them. CDR1 is MNHEY, CDR2 SVGAGI, per germline. CDR3 protein: CAVGRGKYGYTF. CDR3 nucleotide sequence: TGTGCCGTAGGGAGGGGCAAATATGGCTACACCTTC.

The chain uses TRBV29-1 and TRBJ1-1; a weak D match, TRBD1 (6 bases). Per germline, CDR1 SQVTM and CDR2 ANQGSEA. The V end lost 5 bases, the J end lost 1 base, and 17 bases lay between the germline ends. The CDR3 is 15 amino acids. CDR3 nucleotide sequence: TGCAGCGTTTCTATACTAAGGACAGAGAACACTGAAGCTTTCTTT. Its protein product is CSVSILRTENTEAFF.

The gene calls are TRBV11-3 and TRBJ2-7; TRBD1 matches at 8 bases. CDR3 length: 13 residues. Germline CDR1 and CDR2: SGHNT and YENEEA. Trimming cost V 4 bases and J 3 bases; bases outside gene matches: 2. CDR3 bases: TGTGCCAGCAGCTCAGGGGGCGGCTACGAGCAGTACGTC. Amino acids: CASSSGGGYEQYV.

This chain connects TRBV5-5 to TRBJ1-6; tentatively, D is TRBD1 (5 bases). There are 16 residues in the CDR3. Germline V gene lookup returns CDR1 SGHKS and CDR2 YYEKEE (reference sequence). Trimming shortened V by 2 bases and J by 1 base, and 10 bases separated the two germline ends. The DNA of the CDR3 is TGTGCCAGCAGCTTCGGGGGTCTGTCCTATAATTCACCCCTCCACTTT. It specifies CASSFGGLSYNSPLHF.

This chain connects TRBV7-2 to TRBJ2-7; possible D gene TRBD2, 7 bases. The V end was cut by 1 base, the J end by 7 bases, with 11 bases between. Germline V gene lookup returns CDR1 SGHTA and CDR2 FQGNSA. The CDR3 is made up of 13 amino acids. The CDR3 protein is CASSLVGGGEQYV. DNA for the CDR3: TGTGCCAGCAGCTTAGTGGGAGGGGGGGAGCAGTACGTC.

This clone occurred once. The gene calls are TRBV6-6 and TRBJ2-3; the match to TRBD1 covers 8 bases. This CDR3 has 13 residues. With V trimmed by 7 bases and J by 5 bases, 5 bases remained unmatched. Germline-derived CDR1 and CDR2 are MNHNY and SVGAGI (reference sequence). The CDR3 region is CASTTTGEDTQYF. The CDR3 DNA follows: TGTGCCAGCACTACGACAGGGGAAGATACGCAGTATTTT.

The chain recombines TRBV11-3 with TRBJ1-1; no firm D call. Trimming pared 1 base from V and 7 bases from J, leaving 10 bases between. The length of the CDR3 is 13 residues. Germline V gives CDR1 SGHNT, CDR2 YENEEA. This CDR3 is CASSLGTGFEAFF. DNA of the CDR3: TGTGCCAGCAGCTTAGGTACCGGGTTTGAAGCTTTCTTT.

The chain recombines TRBV19 with TRBJ1-1; the match to TRBD1 covers 8 bases. Losses at the gene ends were 5 bases for V and 0 bases for J; bases not matched to a gene: 8. Germline CDR1 LNHDA, CDR2 SQIVND (reference sequence). CDR3 length: 16 residues. CDR3 protein: CASSPITGGLNTEAFF. CDR3 DNA sequence: TGTGCCAGTAGTCCGATCACAGGGGGATTGAACACTGAAGCTTTCTTT.

This clone was observed a single time. The CDR3 spells CSVGTGTSGEQYV. The CDR3 region has the DNA TGCAGCGTTGGAACCGGGACTAGCGGCGAGCAGTACGTC. This chain links TRBV29-1 with TRBJ2-7; 11 positions match TRBD2. The V gene end was trimmed by 4 bases and the J gene end by 6 bases; junction bases not matched to a gene: 5. Germline-derived CDR1 and CDR2 are SQVTM and ANQGSEA. This CDR3 spans 13 amino acids.

This clone was seen just once. The chain has TRBV5-1 and TRBJ2-4; D perhaps matches TRBD1 (6 bases). V dropped 0 bases and J dropped 7 bases, with 14 bases sitting between them. Germline V gene data show CDR1 as SGHRS and CDR2 as YFSETQ. CDR3 length: 15 residues. CDR3 nucleotides: TGCGCCAGCAGCTTGGCCTCTACAGGGATCAACATTCAGTACTTC. It codes for CASSLASTGINIQYF.

Comment on this clone: Other DNA variants within this sample encode the same CDR3. V usage is TRBV5-1 and J usage is TRBJ1-2, with 7 positions matching TRBD1. With V trimmed by 3 bases and J by 5 bases, 10 bases remained unmatched. The germline gives CDR1 SGHRS, CDR2 YFSETQ. This CDR3 is 15 amino acids long. CDR3 in DNA: TGCGCCAGCAGCTCCGGGACAGCCGAGATATATGGCTACACCTTC. Translating gives CASSSGTAEIYGYTF.

The chain carries TRBV4-2 and TRBJ2-1; TRBD2 agrees at 10 bases. Trimming took 0 bases from V and 7 from J; bases not matched to a gene: 9. Germline V gene sequence: CDR1 LGHNA, CDR2 YNFKEQ. The CDR3 covers 17 residues. For the CDR3, the DNA is TGTGCCAGCAGCCAAGAACCGAGCGGGAGGGCGGGGAATGAGCAGTTCTTC. It codes for CASSQEPSGRAGNEQFF.

The genes are TRBV27 and TRBJ1-1; maybe TRBD1 (6 bases). The CDR3 consists of 12 residues. Germline V lookup: CDR1 MNHEY, CDR2 SMNVEV (reference sequence). V gave up 5 bases and J gave up 7 bases, with 11 bases separating them. This chain's CDR3 is CASSLRTVEAFF. CDR3 in DNA: TGTGCCAGCAGTCTTCGGACAGTTGAAGCTTTCTTT.